The present TCR beta chain was sequenced within a study of vaccination effects on CD4 cells after COVID-19. The culture ran for around nine days before CD4+ T cells were isolated. Profiling relied on immunoSEQ multiplex PCR, and the TCRdb table lists in-frame clones only, not all of them. The top ten clones hold just over 3% of a sample with about 50,000 clones, more than 60% of them seen once. Turning to this clone: Its antigen remains unknown.

CDR1 is MNHEY and CDR2 is SVGAGI in the germline V gene. This CDR3 has 11 amino acids. V was shortened by 2 bases and J by 10 bases, with 8 bases between the two germline ends. The sample was CD4+ T cells from PBMCs cultured without peptide, taken before COVID-19 vaccination. V and J are TRBV6-5 and TRBJ2-5; D gene unclear. The receptor was derived from a human donor who received a COVID-19 vaccine. The DNA of the CDR3 is TGTGCCAGCAGTTACCTGGACGACCAGTACTTC. It is translated as CASSYLDDQYF.